The clone carrying this T cell receptor beta chain was seen more than once but under ten times. The data stem from a study of control samples from healthy donors and cancer patients. Assay: immunoSEQ multiplex PCR; the TCRdb copy retains only in-frame clones and omits some. This table has some 90,000 clones, 86% appearing once. Germline V gene data show CDR1 as LNHNV and CDR2 as YYDKDF (reference sequence). CDR3 length: 15 residues. The ends were cut back, 0 bases at V and 4 bases at J, with 10 bases in the middle. V and J are TRBV15 and TRBJ1-5; perhaps TRBD1 as D (5 bases). The sequence derives from a woman aged 45-60 years in good health. The specimen was blood. The CDR3 region has the DNA TGTGCCACCAGCAGAGATGGAGGGGAAAATCAGCCCCAGCATTTT. Its translation: CATSRDGGENQPQHF.